This TCR beta chain emerged from a study of response to subunit inactivated influenza vaccine (dated by TCRdb to 2016 to 2019). Describing the broader study: The study used deep quantitative T cell receptor repertoire profiling to track responses to a trivalent subunit inactivated influenza vaccine.

The germline V gene supplies CDR1 MNHEY and CDR2 SVGEGT. Germline trimming: 6 bases from V, 1 base from J; junction bases outside gene matches: 10. There are 18 amino acids in the CDR3, from cysteine to phenylalanine inclusive. Of the read, only the CDR3 DNA is kept; its 54 bases are in frame from base 1. What the study reported, not specific to this receptor: The authors proposed that each seasonal influenza vaccination may bring in only a limited number of new T cells.

About this clonotype itself: What antigen it recognizes has not been identified. No much larger clone exists at a distance of one base, and base qualities are not known.

To prepare the library, RT-PCR was applied. Data came from an Illumina HiSeq 2500. The public reads were quality trimmed at Q25 with fastp and then assembled into clones with MiXCR by TCRdb, keeping productive beta chains. Every entry covers one CDR3 protein and lists the most common genes and DNA from its rows. The sample table holds a few hundred thousand distinct CDR3 sequences, of which roughly 22% were seen once. Roughly 10% of the sample is in the top ten clones. The sequence links TRBV6-2 or TRBV6-3 to TRBJ1-5; 12 central bases correspond to TRBD1. The origin of this receptor is a man aged 50 to 69 who received an inactivated influenza vaccine. Donor details come from another sample of the same person, matched by shared clones. Sequenced material: PBMCs from blood, taken 21 months after vaccination. The CDR3 region: CASRAGQGAVGSNQPQHF. The DNA sequence is TGTGCCAGCAGAGCGGGACAGGGGGCGGTTGGAAGCAATCAGCCCCAGCATTTT.